Listed here are 5 T cell receptor beta chains from one sample, sequenced in a study of tumor and adjacent non-tumor tissue in lung cancer. A modified ARM-PCR protocol with three rounds of nested PCR amplified TCRbeta. TCRdb analysed the multiplex PCR reads with MiXCR anew, one entry per CDR3 protein. The table has about 93,000 distinct CDR3 sequences, less than 75% seen once. This sample's RNA came from whole unsorted tissue. The sequencing input was lung tumor tissue. The receptors were gathered from a man between 60 and 70 years old with non-small cell lung cancer.

As for this clonotype: The conserved phenylalanine or tryptophan is not found at the CDR3 terminus, so this likely reflects a read error. V usage is TRBV7-9 and J usage is TRBJ2-4; 8 bases map to TRBD1. The CDR3 contains 20 residues. Germline V gives CDR1 SEHNR, CDR2 FQNEAQ (reference sequence). The DNA of the CDR3 is TGTGCCAACAGCTCCTGGGGGACAGGAGCCAGGTCCTTAGCCAAAAACATTCAGTACTAC. It specifies CANSSWGTGARSLAKNIQYY.

CDR3 DNA: TGTGCCAGTAGGACGGCTAGCGGGAGCTCCAGCGAGCAGTACTTC. Its translation is CASRTASGSSSEQYF. The rearrangement uses TRBV11-3 and TRBJ2-7; 10 nucleotides agree with TRBD2. V lost 9 bases to trimming and J lost 6 bases; unmatched junction nucleotides: 14. Germline loops: CDR1 SGHNT, CDR2 YENEEA. This CDR3 is built from 15 residues.

On this clonotype itself: This sequence may be a read error, since a much larger clone differs from it by one base. This chain connects TRBV28 to TRBJ2-7; no reliable D call. This CDR3 is built from 14 residues. Germline V gene lookup returns CDR1 MDHEN and CDR2 SYDVKM. CDR3 sequence reads: CASSLRANVYELYF. For the CDR3, the DNA is TGTGCCAGCAGCTTACGGGCCAACGTCTACGAGCTGTACTTC.

This clonotype was detected many times. The chain links TRBV6-1 to TRBJ2-3; D uncertain. V lost 2 bases and J lost 5, with 2 bases in between. CDR3 length: 11 amino acids. Germline CDR1 and CDR2: MNHNS and SASEGT. The CDR3 reads CASSEIDTQYF. In DNA form, the CDR3 reads TGTGCCAGCAGTGAAATAGATACGCAGTATTTT.

Comment on this clonotype: The missing conserved phenylalanine or tryptophan at the end of this CDR3 makes a read error likely. V is TRBV29-1 and J is TRBJ2-1, with TRBD2 as a possible D gene (5 bases). Germline V gene sequence: CDR1 SQVTM, CDR2 ANQGSEA. V was pared by 6 bases and J by 6 bases, with 15 bases between. This CDR3 is built from 13 residues. The CDR3 here is CSVAGISANEQFL. The CDR3 DNA reads as TGCAGCGTCGCCGGGATTAGCGCCAATGAGCAGTTCCTC.